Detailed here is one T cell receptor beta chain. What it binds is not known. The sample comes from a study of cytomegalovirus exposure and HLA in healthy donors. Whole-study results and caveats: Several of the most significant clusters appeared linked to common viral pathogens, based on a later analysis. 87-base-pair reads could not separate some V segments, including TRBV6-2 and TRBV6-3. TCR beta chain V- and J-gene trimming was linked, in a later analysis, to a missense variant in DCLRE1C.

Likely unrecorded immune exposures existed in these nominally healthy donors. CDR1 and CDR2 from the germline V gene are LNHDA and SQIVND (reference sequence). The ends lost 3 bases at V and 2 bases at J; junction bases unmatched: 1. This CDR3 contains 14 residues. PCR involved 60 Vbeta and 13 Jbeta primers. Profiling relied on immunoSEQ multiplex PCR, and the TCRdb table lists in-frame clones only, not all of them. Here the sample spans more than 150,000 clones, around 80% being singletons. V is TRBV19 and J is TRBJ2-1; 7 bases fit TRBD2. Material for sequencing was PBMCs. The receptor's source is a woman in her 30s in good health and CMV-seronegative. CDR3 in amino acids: CASSIREAYNEQFF. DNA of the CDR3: TGTGCCAGTAGTATTCGGGAGGCCTACAATGAGCAGTTCTTC. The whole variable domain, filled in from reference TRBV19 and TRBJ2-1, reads DGGITQSPKYLFRKEGQNVTLSCEQNLNHDAMYWYRQDPGQGLRLIYYSQIVNDFQKGDIAEGYSVSREKKESFPLTVTSAQKNPTAFYLCASSIREAYNEQFFGPGTRLTVL.